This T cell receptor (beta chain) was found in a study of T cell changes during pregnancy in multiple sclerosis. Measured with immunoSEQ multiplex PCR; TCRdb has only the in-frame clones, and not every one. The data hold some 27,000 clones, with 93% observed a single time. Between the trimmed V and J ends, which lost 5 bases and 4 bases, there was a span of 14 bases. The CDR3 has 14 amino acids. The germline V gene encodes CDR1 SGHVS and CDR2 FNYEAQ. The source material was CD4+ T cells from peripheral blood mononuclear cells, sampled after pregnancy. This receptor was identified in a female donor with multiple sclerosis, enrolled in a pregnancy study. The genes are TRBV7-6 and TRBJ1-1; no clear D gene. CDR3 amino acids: CASSPRSASTEAFF. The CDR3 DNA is TGTGCCAGCAGCCCGCGATCTGCGAGCACTGAAGCTTTCTTT. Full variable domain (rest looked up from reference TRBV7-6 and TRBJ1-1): GAGVSQSPRYKVTKRGQDVALRCDPISGHVSLYWYRQALGQGPEFLTYFNYEAQQDKSGLPNDRFSAERPEGSISTLTIQRTEQRDSAMYRCASSPRSASTEAFFGQGTRLTVV.